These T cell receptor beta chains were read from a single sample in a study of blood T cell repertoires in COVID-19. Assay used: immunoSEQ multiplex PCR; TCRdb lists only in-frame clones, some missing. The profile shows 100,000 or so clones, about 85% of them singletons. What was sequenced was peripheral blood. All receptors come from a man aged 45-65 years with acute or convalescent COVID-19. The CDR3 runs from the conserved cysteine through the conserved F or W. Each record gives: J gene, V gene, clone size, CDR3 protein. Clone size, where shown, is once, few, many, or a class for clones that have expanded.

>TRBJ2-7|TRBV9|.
CASSVPGLGIYEQYF
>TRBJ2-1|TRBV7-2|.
CASTISWGYEQFF
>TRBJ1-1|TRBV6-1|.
CASSEFGTGGIEAFF
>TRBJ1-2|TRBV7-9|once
CASSFGQEFGYTF
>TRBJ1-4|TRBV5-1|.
CASRTGGRDEKLFF
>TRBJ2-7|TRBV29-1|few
CSVEKLASGSSYEQYF
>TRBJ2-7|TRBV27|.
CASSWALAGTYEQYF
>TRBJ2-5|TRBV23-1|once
CASSQANQETQYF
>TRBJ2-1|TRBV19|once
CASSIGSGRNNEQFF
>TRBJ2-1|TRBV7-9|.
CASSLGTGVAEQFF
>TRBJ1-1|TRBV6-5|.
CASSSPGQGSAEAFF
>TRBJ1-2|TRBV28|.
CASSRDTINYGYTF
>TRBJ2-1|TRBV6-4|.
CASSDKRGGRDEQFF
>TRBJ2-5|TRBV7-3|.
CASSLGGSETQYF
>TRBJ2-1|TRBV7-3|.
CASSLQNSYNEQFF
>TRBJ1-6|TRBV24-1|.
CATSEIGQGDSPLHF
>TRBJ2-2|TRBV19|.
CASSIDPQGGRGELFF
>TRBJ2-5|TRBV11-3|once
CASSSSGGTETQYF
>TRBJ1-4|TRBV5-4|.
CASSQQGYAEKLFF
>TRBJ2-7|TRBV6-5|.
CASSFNRQGRDEQYF
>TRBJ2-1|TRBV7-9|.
CASSVAGRGDQREFF
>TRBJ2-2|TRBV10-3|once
CAISEEYRGVAGDTGELFF
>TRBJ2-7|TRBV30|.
CALKPGTEPSYEQYF
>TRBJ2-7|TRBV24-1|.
CASANGKCSYEQYF
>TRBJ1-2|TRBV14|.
CASSQEDRFYGYTF
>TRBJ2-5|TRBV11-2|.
CASSREGETQYF
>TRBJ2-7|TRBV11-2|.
CASSFSRDRAWEQYF
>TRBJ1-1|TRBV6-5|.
CASSSNRGFTEAFF
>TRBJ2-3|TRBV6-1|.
CASSEREVRGTDTQYF
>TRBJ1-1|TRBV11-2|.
CASSLLSGTLYHTEAFF
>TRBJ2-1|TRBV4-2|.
CASSQVNRELEVGQFF
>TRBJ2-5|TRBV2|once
CASNRAWETQYF
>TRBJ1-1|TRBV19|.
CASSIAGMNTEAFF
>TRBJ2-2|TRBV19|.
CATQPSRGNTGELFF
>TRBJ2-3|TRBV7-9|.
CASSRDVAISTDTQYF
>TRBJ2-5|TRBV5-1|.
CASSFGRGLETQYF
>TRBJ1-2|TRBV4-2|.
CASSQEVTGGYGYTF
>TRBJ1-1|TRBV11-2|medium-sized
CASSLAQQGLTEAFF
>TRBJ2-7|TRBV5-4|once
CASSFLDEQYF
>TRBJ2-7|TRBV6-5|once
CASSYSSPFYEQYF
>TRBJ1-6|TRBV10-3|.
CAISERDNSPLHF
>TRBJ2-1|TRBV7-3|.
CASSLTSGTSSYNEQFF
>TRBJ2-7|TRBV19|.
CASSRLSGTSGRTYEQYF
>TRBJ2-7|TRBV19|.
CASSIASGGYEQYF
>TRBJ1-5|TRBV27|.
CASSPKPGGVQPQHF
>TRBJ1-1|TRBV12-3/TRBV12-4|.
CASSPFRRTEAFF
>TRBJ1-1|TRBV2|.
CASRREGNTEAFF
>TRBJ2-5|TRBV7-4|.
CASTPTNSFQETQYF
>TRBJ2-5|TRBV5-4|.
CASSLEPSTEETQYF